One T cell receptor beta chain is described in this entry. The antigen is not known. This sample stems from a study of CXCR3-negative and CXCR3-positive naive CD8 T cells. At the level of the study: Each library held about 1.5 +/- 0.3 million TRB reads, 130 million to 150 million in total. Whole-study results and caveats: When CXCR3-positive naive cells were set against CXCR3-negative naive cells, the former had more hydrophobic TRB CDR3s. After cryopreservation, CXCR3 expression dropped partially; most assays used fresh PBMCs. Memory CD8+ cells showed much lower diversity, while both naive subsets were comparably high.

This CDR3 contains 15 residues. CDR1 and CDR2 (germline): SGHNT, YENEEA. UMI-labeled TRB cDNA libraries were prepared by 5' RACE. Using the 5' RACE reads, TCRdb records one entry per CDR3 protein without DNA. With about 130,000 distinct CDR3 sequences in the sample, the ten largest clones hold roughly 0.59%. This chain connects TRBV11-3 to TRBJ2-5; TCRdb's assignment of TRBD1 cannot be checked, as there is no DNA. Sequenced input: naive CXCR3+ CD8+ T cells from blood. The subset is: CD45RO-CCR7+CD27+CD95- naive CD8+ T cells expressing CXCR3 (TNR3+). The receptor was derived from a human donor in good health. Some clones in this sample may be carry-over from other donors' samples. CDR3 region: CASSLDSWDGETQYF. The variable domain in full, completed from reference TRBV11-3 and TRBJ2-5, reads EAGVVQSPRYKIIEKKQPVAFWCNPISGHNTLYWYLQNLGQGPELLIRYENEEAVDDSQLPKDRFSAERLKGVDSTLKIQPAELGDSAVYLCASSLDSWDGETQYFGPGTRLLVL.